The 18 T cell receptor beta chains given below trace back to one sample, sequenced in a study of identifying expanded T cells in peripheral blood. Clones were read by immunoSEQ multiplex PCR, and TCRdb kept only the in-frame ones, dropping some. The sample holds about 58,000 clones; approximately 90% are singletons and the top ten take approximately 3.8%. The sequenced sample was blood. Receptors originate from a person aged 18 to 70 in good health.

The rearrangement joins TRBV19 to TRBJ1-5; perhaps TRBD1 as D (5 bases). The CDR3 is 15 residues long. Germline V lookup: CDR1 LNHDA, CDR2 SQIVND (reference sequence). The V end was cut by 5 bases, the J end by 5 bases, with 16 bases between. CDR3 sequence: CASSARAGTDQPQHF. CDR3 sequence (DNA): TGTGCCAGTAGTGCCAGGGCAGGGACGGATCAGCCCCAGCATTTT.

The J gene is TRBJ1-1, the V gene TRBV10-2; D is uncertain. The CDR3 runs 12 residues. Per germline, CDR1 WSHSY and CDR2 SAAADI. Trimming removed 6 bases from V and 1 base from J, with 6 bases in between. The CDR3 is CASRLENTEAFF. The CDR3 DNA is TGCGCCAGCAGATTGGAGAACACTGAAGCTTTCTTT.

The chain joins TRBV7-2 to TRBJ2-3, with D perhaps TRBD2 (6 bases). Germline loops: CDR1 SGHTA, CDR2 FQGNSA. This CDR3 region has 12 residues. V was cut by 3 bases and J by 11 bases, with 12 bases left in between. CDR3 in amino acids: CASSFGGGVQYF. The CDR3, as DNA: TGTGCCAGCAGCTTCGGTGGAGGGGTGCAGTATTTT.

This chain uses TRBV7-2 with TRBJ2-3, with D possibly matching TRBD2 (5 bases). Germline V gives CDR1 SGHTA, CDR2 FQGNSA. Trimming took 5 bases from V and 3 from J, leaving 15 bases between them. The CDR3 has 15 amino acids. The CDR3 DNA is TGTGCCAGCAGCCCCCAAGCGGCAGCTACAGATACGCAGTATTTT. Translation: CASSPQAAATDTQYF.

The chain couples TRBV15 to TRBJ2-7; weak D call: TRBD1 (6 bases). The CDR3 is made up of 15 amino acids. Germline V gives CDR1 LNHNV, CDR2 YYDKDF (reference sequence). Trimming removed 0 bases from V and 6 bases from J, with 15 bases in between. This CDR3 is CATSRDDKTGFEQYF. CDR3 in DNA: TGTGCCACCAGCAGAGATGACAAGACAGGTTTCGAGCAGTACTTC.

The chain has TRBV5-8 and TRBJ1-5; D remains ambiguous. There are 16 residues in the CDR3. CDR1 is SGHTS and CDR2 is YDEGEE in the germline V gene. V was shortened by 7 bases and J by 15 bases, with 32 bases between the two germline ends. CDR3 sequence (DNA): TGTGCCAGCCGGCCCTTCTTCTGGGTAGCCAGTGCCCCAGGGCATTTT. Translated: CASRPFFWVASAPGHF.

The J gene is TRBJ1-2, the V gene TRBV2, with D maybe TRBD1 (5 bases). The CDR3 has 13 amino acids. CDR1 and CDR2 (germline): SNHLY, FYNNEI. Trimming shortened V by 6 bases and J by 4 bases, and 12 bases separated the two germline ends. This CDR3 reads CASSPGQPYGYTF. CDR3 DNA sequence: TGTGCCAGCAGCCCGGGGCAGCCCTATGGCTACACCTTC.

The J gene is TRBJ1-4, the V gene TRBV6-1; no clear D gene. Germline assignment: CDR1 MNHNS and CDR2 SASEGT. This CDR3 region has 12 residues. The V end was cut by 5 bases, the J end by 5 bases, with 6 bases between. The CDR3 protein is CASSPINEKLFF. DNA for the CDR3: TGTGCCAGCAGTCCCATAAATGAAAAACTGTTTTTT.

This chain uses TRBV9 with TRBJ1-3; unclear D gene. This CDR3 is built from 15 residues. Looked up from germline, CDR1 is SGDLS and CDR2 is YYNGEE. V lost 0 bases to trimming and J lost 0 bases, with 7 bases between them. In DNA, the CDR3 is TGTGCCAGCAGCGTAGAAGGGAACTCTGGAAACACCATATATTTT. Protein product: CASSVEGNSGNTIYF.

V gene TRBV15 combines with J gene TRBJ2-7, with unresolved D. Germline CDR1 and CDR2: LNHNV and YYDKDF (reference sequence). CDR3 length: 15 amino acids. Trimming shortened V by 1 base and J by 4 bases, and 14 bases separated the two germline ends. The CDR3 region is CATSRAHVSPYEQYF. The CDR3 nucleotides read TGTGCCACCAGCAGAGCTCACGTATCCCCTTACGAGCAGTACTTC.

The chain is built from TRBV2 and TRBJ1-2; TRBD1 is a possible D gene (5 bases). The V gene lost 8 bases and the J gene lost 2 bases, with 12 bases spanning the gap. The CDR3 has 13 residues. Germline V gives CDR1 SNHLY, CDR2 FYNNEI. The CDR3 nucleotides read TGTGCCAGCCAGAGGGGACCAAACTATGGCTACACCTTC. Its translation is CASQRGPNYGYTF.

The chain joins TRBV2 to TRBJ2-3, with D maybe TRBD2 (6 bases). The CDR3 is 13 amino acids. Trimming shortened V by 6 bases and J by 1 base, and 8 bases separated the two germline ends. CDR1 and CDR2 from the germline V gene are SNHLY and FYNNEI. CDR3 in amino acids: CASRGGGTDTQYF. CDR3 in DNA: TGTGCCAGCAGGGGCGGGGGCACAGATACGCAGTATTTT. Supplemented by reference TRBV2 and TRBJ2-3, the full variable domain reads EPEVTQTPSHQVTQMGQEVILRCVPISNHLYFYWYRQILGQKVEFLVSFYNNEISEKSEIFDDQFSVERPDGSNFTLKIRSTKLEDSAMYFCASRGGGTDTQYFGPGTRLTVL.

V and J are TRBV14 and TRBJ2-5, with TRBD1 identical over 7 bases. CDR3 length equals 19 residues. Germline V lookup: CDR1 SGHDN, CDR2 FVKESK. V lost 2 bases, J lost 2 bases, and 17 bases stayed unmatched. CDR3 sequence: CASSQPLNRGRPKQETQYF. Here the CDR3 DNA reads TGTGCCAGCAGCCAACCACTCAACAGGGGACGGCCTAAACAAGAGACCCAGTACTTC. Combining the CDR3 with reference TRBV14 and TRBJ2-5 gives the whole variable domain EAGVTQFPSHSVIEKGQTVTLRCDPISGHDNLYWYRRVMGKEIKFLLHFVKESKQDESGMPNNRFLAERTGGTYSTLKVQPAELEDSGVYFCASSQPLNRGRPKQETQYFGPGTRLLVL.

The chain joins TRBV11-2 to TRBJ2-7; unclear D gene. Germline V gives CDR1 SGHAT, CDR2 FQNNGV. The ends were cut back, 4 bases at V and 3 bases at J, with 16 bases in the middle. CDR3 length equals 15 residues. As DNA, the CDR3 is TGTGCCAGCAGCTCCCCCCTCATGGTAAACTACGAGCAGTACTTC. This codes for CASSSPLMVNYEQYF.

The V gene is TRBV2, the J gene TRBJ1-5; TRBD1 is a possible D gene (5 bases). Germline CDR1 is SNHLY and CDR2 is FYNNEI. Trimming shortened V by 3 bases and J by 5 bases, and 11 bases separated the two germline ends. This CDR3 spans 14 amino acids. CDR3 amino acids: CASSDRGGDQPQHF. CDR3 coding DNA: TGTGCCAGCAGTGATCGGGGGGGGGATCAGCCCCAGCATTTT.

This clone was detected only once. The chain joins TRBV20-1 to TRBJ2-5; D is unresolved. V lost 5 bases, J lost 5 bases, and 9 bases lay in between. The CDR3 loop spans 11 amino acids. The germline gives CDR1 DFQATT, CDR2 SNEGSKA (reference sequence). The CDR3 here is CSALQAETQYF. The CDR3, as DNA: TGCAGTGCTCTTCAAGCGGAGACCCAGTACTTC.

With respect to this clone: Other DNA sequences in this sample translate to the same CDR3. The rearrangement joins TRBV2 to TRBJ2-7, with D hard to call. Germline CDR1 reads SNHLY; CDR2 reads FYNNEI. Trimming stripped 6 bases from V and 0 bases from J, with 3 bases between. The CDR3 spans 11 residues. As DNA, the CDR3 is TGTGCCAGCAGCCTCTCCTACGAGCAGTACTTC. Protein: CASSLSYEQYF.

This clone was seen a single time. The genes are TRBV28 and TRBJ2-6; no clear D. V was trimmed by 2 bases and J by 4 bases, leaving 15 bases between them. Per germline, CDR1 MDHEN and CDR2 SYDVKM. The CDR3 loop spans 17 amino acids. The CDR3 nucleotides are TGTGCCAGCAGTTTAGCAGGCACCCCAAGAGGGGCCAACGTCCTGACTTTC. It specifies CASSLAGTPRGANVLTF.